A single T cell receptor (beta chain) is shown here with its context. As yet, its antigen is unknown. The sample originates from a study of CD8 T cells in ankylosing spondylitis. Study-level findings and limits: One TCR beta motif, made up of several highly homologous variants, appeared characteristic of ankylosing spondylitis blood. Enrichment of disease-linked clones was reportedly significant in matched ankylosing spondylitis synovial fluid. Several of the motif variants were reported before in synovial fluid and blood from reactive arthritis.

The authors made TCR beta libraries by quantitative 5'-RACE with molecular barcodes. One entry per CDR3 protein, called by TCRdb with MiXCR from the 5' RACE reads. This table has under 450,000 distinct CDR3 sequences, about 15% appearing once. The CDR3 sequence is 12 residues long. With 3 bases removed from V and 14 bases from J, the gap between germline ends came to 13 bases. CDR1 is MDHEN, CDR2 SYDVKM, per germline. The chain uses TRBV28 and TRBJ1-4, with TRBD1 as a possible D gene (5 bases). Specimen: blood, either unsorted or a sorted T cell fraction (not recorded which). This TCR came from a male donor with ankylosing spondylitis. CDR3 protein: CASSLGLNGLFF. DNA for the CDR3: TGTGCCAGCAGTTTGGGACTTAACGGGCTGTTTTTT.